The source of this T cell receptor beta chain is a study of T-cell reconstitution after alpha-beta-depleted transplantation in children. Whole-study results and caveats: By about two months after transplant, alpha-beta T cells reportedly arose from several hundred graft clones that had expanded. Surviving recipient T cells and thymic progenitors produced the high day-60 TCRbeta diversity seen in some patients. Most T-cell counts and diversity one year after the transplant came from T cells that were newly produced.

There are a few counts of this clonotype. Its antigen is undetermined. The TCRbeta library incorporated unique molecular identifiers. TCRdb reprocessed the PCR reads via MiXCR and lists one record per CDR3 protein. The sample gives 98,000 or so distinct CDR3 sequences, more than 20% of which show up once; over 20% is in the top ten. Per germline, CDR1 SGHTA and CDR2 FQGNSA. The length of the CDR3 is 15 residues. V was shortened by 5 bases and J by 0 bases, with 8 bases between the two germline ends. The TCR sequence derives from a boy younger than 10 with acute lymphoblastic leukemia, due to receive a stem cell transplant. This sequence joins TRBV7-2 and TRBJ1-6; weak D call: TRBD1 (5 bases). Here the sequenced sample was PBMCs, taken before TCRalphabeta/CD19-depleted stem cell transplant. The CDR3 nucleotides are TGTGCCAGCAGCCCAGGGAGCTCCTATAATTCACCCCTCCACTTT. Translating gives CASSPGSSYNSPLHF.